The 21 T cell receptor beta chains in this list originate from one sample, sequenced in a study of OX40 agonist ivuxolimab in advanced cancers. Assay used: immunoSEQ multiplex PCR; TCRdb lists only in-frame clones, some missing. The sample gives tens of thousands of clones, 86% of which show up once; approximately 0.66% is in the top ten. This material consisted of CD4+ or CD8+ T cells sorted from blood, taken in a trial of the OX40 agonist ivuxolimab. These receptors were taken from an adult with an advanced solid tumor such as melanoma, head and neck, liver or kidney cancer.

The chain has TRBV19 and TRBJ2-5; D gene ambiguous. This CDR3 has 19 amino acids. The V gene lost 6 bases and the J gene lost 5 bases, with 31 bases spanning the gap. Germline CDR1 reads LNHDA; CDR2 reads SQIVND (reference sequence). CDR3 sequence reads: CASSPLRKTATHLGETQYF. CDR3 nucleotide sequence: TGTGCCAGTAGCCCACTACGGAAAACCGCAACCCACCTCGGGGAGACCCAGTACTTC.

In this sample, this clone turned up once. The J gene is TRBJ2-5, the V gene TRBV5-8; TRBD2 agrees at 8 bases. The CDR3 sequence is 15 residues long. V lost 2 bases to trimming and J lost 1 base; unmatched junction nucleotides: 4. CDR1 SGHTS and CDR2 YDEGEE come from the germline V gene. The CDR3 loop reads CASSFIGTSQETQYF. The DNA for the CDR3 is TGTGCCAGCAGCTTCATCGGGACTAGCCAAGAGACCCAGTACTTC.

The V gene is TRBV21-1, the J gene TRBJ1-5; TRBD1 is the table's D call, not checked against the DNA. TRBV21-1 is annotated as a pseudogene. The CDR3 runs to 18 residues. DNA for the CDR3: TGTGCCAGCAGCCGCCGGGACAGGGGGAATGATAGCAATCAGCCCCAGCATTTT. This sequence encodes CASSRRDRGNDSNQPQHF.

J is TRBJ1-1 and V is TRBV28; D is unclear. This CDR3 has 15 amino acids. V lost 0 bases and J lost 1, with 9 bases in between. CDR1 is MDHEN and CDR2 is SYDVKM in the germline V gene. The CDR3 is CASSLWSVGNTEAFF. The CDR3 DNA is TGTGCCAGCAGTTTATGGTCCGTGGGGAACACTGAAGCTTTCTTT.

The gene calls are TRBV7-2 and TRBJ2-7, with a tentative D call TRBD1 (5 bases). Deletions cut 5 bases from V and 3 bases from J, with 11 bases between. The germline V gene has CDR1 SGHTA and CDR2 FQGNSA. This CDR3 is built from 13 residues. The CDR3 spells CASSPVQGYEQYF. The CDR3 coding sequence is TGTGCCAGCAGCCCCGTGCAGGGCTACGAGCAGTACTTC.

This rearrangement joins TRBV11-2 to TRBJ2-7; 8 nucleotides match TRBD2. V gave up 5 bases and J gave up 2 bases; unmatched junction bases: 5. This CDR3 contains 14 residues. Germline CDR1 SGHAT, CDR2 FQNNGV. CDR3 sequence: CASSTPGGAYEQYF. CDR3 nucleotides: TGTGCCAGCAGCACCCCCGGGGGGGCCTACGAGCAGTACTTC.

The chain couples TRBV28 to TRBJ2-7; TRBD1 matches 7 bases. V trimming: 5 bases; J trimming: 3 bases; junction bases outside the gene matches: 10. The CDR3 loop spans 15 amino acids. From germline, CDR1 is MDHEN and CDR2 SYDVKM. The DNA for the CDR3 is TGTGCCAGCAGTATACTCCAGCAGGGGGTCTACGAGCAGTACTTC. This gives the protein CASSILQQGVYEQYF.

The V gene is TRBV25-1, the J gene TRBJ2-3, with TRBD2 matching over 7 bases. The CDR3 is made up of 15 amino acids. Germline V CDR1 and CDR2: MGHDK, SYGVNS. The junction had 6 bases not matched to a gene; V was cut back by 4 bases and J by 2 bases. CDR3 in amino acids: CASSVASGDTDTQYF. CDR3 sequence (DNA): TGTGCCAGCAGTGTGGCTAGCGGAGACACAGATACGCAGTATTTT.

The V and J genes are TRBV7-9 and TRBJ2-3, with D possibly being TRBD1 (6 bases). This CDR3 contains 15 residues. Trimming shortened V by 5 bases and J by 4 bases, and 16 bases separated the two germline ends. The germline V gene encodes CDR1 SEHNR and CDR2 FQNEAQ (reference sequence). CDR3 coding DNA: TGTGCCAGCAGCAAAGGGACACTCCTGGCAGATACGCAGTATTTT. Protein: CASSKGTLLADTQYF.

This clone was picked up one time. This rearrangement joins TRBV10-3 to TRBJ1-1; D uncertain. Germline V gives CDR1 ENHRY, CDR2 SYGVKD. This CDR3 is built from 13 residues. V was trimmed by 7 bases and J by 1 base, leaving 10 bases between them. CDR3 residues: CAIKVAENTEAFF. As DNA, the CDR3 is TGTGCCATCAAAGTCGCAGAGAACACTGAAGCTTTCTTT.

This sequence joins TRBV19 and TRBJ2-3, with a weak D call TRBD2 (7 bases). V was trimmed by 10 bases and J by 6 bases, leaving 23 bases between them. The V gene's germline CDR1 is LNHDA and CDR2 SQIVND (reference sequence). The CDR3 spans 15 residues. CDR3 region: CATRLEGGPGDTQYF. CDR3 nucleotide sequence: TGTGCCACCCGTTTAGAGGGGGGGCCGGGGGATACGCAGTATTTT.

The chain joins TRBV30 to TRBJ1-5; no clear D gene. The V end was cut by 0 bases, the J end by 1 base, with 4 bases between. The CDR3 runs to 13 residues. Per germline, CDR1 GTSNPN and CDR2 SVGIG (reference sequence). CDR3 amino acids: CAWSVESNQPQHF. CDR3 nucleotides: TGTGCCTGGAGTGTAGAGAGCAATCAGCCCCAGCATTTT.

This clone came up once. V and J are TRBV2 and TRBJ2-7; 8 bases are shared with TRBD1. The CDR3 is 14 residues long. Germline values: CDR1 SNHLY, CDR2 FYNNEI. The V gene end was trimmed by 3 bases and the J gene end by 4 bases; junction bases not matched to a gene: 5. The DNA of the CDR3 is TGTGCCAGCAGTGACACAGGGGGTTTGTACGAGCAGTACTTC. Translated: CASSDTGGLYEQYF.

V is TRBV7-9 and J is TRBJ2-3, with D unclear. The CDR3 runs to 15 residues. Trimming took off 2 bases at V and 2 bases at J, with 11 bases between the two ends. Germline CDR1 reads SEHNR; CDR2 reads FQNEAQ (reference sequence). In DNA, the CDR3 is TGTGCCAGCAGCTTAACGAGCCGGCACACAGATACGCAGTATTTT. Its protein product is CASSLTSRHTDTQYF.

This chain uses TRBV10-3 with TRBJ1-5, with a weak D call TRBD1 (6 bases). CDR1 ENHRY and CDR2 SYGVKD come from the germline V gene. The CDR3 contains 12 residues. Trimming took 6 bases from V and 4 from J, leaving 7 bases between them. The CDR3 DNA sequence: TGTGCCATCAGCGGACAGAATCAGCCCCAGCATTTT. It specifies CAISGQNQPQHF.

The chain carries TRBV27 and TRBJ2-3; 9 bases are shared with TRBD2. The germline V gene encodes CDR1 MNHEY and CDR2 SMNVEV (reference sequence). Trimming at V came to 3 bases and at J to 0 bases, leaving 4 bases not matched to a gene. The CDR3 consists of 16 residues. Written as DNA, the CDR3 is TGTGCCAGCAGTTTTTTGGGACTAGCTAGCACAGATACGCAGTATTTT. It translates to CASSFLGLASTDTQYF.

The chain is built from TRBV2 and TRBJ1-1; D gene uncertain. Trimming shortened V by 3 bases and J by 0 bases, and 8 bases separated the two germline ends. CDR3 size: 14 residues. The germline V gene has CDR1 SNHLY and CDR2 FYNNEI. The CDR3 DNA follows: TGTGCCAGCAGTGATAACGTAATGAACACTGAAGCTTTCTTT. Amino acids: CASSDNVMNTEAFF.

The rearrangement uses TRBV6-5 and TRBJ2-7; no clear D gene. CDR1 is MNHEY and CDR2 is SVGAGI in the germline V gene. The length of the CDR3 is 14 residues. V lost 5 bases and J lost 6, with 17 bases in between. CDR3 coding DNA: TGTGCCAGCAGTCAGTTGACAAGGCCCGTCGAGCAGTACTTC. It specifies CASSQLTRPVEQYF.

The chain has TRBV2 and TRBJ2-2; 11 positions agree with TRBD2. Trimming at V came to 5 bases and at J to 7 bases, leaving 6 bases not matched to a gene. This CDR3 contains 15 residues. Germline CDR1 and CDR2: SNHLY and FYNNEI. CDR3 sequence (DNA): TGTGCCAGCAGTCTGACTAGCGGGATCGGCGGGGAGCTGTTTTTT. It codes for CASSLTSGIGGELFF.

This clone was recorded only once. The chain combines TRBV20-1 with TRBJ2-1, with D uncertain. The CDR3 has 11 residues. Germline V gene sequence: CDR1 DFQATT, CDR2 SNEGSKA (reference sequence). The V end was cut by 5 bases, the J end by 9 bases, with 11 bases between. In nucleotides, the CDR3 is TGCAGTGCTTTGATCCGAGGTGAGCAGTTCTTC. Translated: CSALIRGEQFF.

This clone has just a few counts. The rearrangement links TRBV5-1 to TRBJ1-1; perhaps TRBD1 as D (5 bases). V lost 4 bases and J lost 1, with 14 bases in between. CDR3 length: 15 residues. CDR1 and CDR2 (germline): SGHRS, YFSETQ. The CDR3 protein is CASSLEGSGNTEAFF. The CDR3 nucleotides read TGCGCCAGCAGCCTTGAGGGGAGTGGGAACACTGAAGCTTTCTTT. The variable domain in full, completed from reference TRBV5-1 and TRBJ1-1, reads KAGVTQTPRYLIKTRGQQVTLSCSPISGHRSVSWYQQTPGQGLQFLFEYFSETQRNKGNFPGRFSGRQFSNSRSEMNVSTLELGDSALYLCASSLEGSGNTEAFFGQGTRLTVV.